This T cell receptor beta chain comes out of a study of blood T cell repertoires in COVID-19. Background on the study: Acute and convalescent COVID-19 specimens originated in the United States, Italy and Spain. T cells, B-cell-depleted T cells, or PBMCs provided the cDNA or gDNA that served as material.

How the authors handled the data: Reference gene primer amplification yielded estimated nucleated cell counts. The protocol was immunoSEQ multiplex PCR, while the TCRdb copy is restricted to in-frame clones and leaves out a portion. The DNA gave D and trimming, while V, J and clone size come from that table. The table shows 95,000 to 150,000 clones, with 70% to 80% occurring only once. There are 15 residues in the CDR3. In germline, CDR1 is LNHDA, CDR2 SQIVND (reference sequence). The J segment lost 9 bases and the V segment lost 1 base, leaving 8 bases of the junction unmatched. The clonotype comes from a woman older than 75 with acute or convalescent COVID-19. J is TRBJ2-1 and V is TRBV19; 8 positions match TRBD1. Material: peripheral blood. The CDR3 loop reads CASSIGQGATREQFF. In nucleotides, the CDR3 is TGTGCCAGTAGTATAGGTCAGGGGGCGACGCGTGAGCAGTTCTTC.